Following are 6 T cell receptor beta chains from one sample sequenced in a study of blood T cell repertoires in COVID-19. Data came from immunoSEQ multiplex PCR; TCRdb stores just in-frame clones and leaves some out. The table has roughly 240,000 clones, roughly four fifths seen once; the top ten hold under 2%. The specimen sequenced was peripheral blood. These TCRs come from a woman at least 80 years old with acute or convalescent COVID-19.

A remark on this clone: The identical CDR3 is also encoded by other nucleotide sequences in the sample. The chain carries TRBV13 and TRBJ1-1, with 9 bases aligning to TRBD1. The CDR3 is 14 amino acids. The V gene's germline CDR1 is PRHDT and CDR2 FYEKMQ (reference sequence). Trimming cost V 5 bases and J 1 base; bases outside gene matches: 2. The CDR3 loop reads CASSRGQGNTEAFF. CDR3 bases: TGTGCCAGCAGCCGGGGACAGGGGAACACTGAAGCTTTCTTT.

V and J are TRBV6-1 and TRBJ1-5, with TRBD1 as a possible D gene (5 bases). The CDR3 consists of 13 residues. CDR1 is MNHNS, CDR2 SASEGT, per germline. Trimming removed 3 bases from V and 5 bases from J, with 8 bases in between. In DNA, the CDR3 is TGTGCCAGCAGTGATGGGGCTTATCAGCCCCAGCATTTT. Protein: CASSDGAYQPQHF.

This chain uses TRBV6-2 or TRBV6-3 with TRBJ2-7, with TRBD1 matching over 9 bases. Trimming at V came to 2 bases and at J to 4 bases, leaving 9 bases not matched to a gene. This CDR3 is built from 16 residues. Germline CDR1 reads MNHEY; CDR2 reads SVGEGT. For the CDR3, the DNA is TGTGCCAGCAGTTACAAGGGGACAGGGTACCGGTACGAGCAGTACTTC. Translated: CASSYKGTGYRYEQYF.

The CDR3 region is CASSLAGGSYEQYF. The CDR3 DNA reads as TGTGCCAGCAGCTTAGCGGGGGGGTCCTACGAGCAGTACTTC. This chain uses TRBV11-2 with TRBJ2-7, with 8 bases that match TRBD2. Unmatched junction bases numbered 0, after V lost 1 base and J lost 1 base. Per germline, CDR1 SGHAT and CDR2 FQNNGV. The CDR3 is 14 residues long.

This rearrangement joins TRBV28 to TRBJ2-3, with 10 bases identical to TRBD2. Trimming removed 4 bases from V and 6 bases from J; junction bases left unmatched: 7. Germline CDR1 is MDHEN and CDR2 is SYDVKM. The CDR3 consists of 15 residues. The CDR3 spells CASSYSGTSADTQYF. The CDR3 DNA reads TGTGCCAGCAGTTATTCCGGGACTAGCGCCGATACGCAGTATTTT.

The rearrangement links TRBV12-5 to TRBJ1-1; D not certain. This CDR3 contains 16 residues. Trimming left V 2 bases short and J 1 base short, with 14 bases between. CDR1 LGHNT and CDR2 FRNRAP come from the germline V gene. The CDR3 sequence: CASGLPGLGENTEAFF. The CDR3 DNA is TGTGCTAGTGGTTTGCCAGGTTTGGGTGAGAACACTGAAGCTTTCTTT.